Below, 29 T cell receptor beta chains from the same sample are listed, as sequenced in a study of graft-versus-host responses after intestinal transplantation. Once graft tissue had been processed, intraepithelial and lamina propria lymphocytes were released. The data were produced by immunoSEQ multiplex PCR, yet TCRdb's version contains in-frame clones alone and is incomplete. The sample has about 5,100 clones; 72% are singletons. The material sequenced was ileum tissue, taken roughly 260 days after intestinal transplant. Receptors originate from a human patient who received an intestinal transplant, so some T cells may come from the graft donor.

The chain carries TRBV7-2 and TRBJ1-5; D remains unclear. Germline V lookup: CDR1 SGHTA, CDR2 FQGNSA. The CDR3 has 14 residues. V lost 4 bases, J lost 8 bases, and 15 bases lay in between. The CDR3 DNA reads TGTGCCAGCAGCTCCCCCGCCACCTATGAGCCCCAGCATTTT. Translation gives CASSSPATYEPQHF.

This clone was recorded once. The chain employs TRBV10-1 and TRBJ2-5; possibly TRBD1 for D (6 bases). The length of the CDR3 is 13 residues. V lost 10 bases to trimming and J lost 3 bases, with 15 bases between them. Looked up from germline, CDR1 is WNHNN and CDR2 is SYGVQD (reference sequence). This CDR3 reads CATMDRAEETQYF. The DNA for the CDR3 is TGCGCCACCATGGACAGAGCGGAAGAGACCCAGTACTTC.

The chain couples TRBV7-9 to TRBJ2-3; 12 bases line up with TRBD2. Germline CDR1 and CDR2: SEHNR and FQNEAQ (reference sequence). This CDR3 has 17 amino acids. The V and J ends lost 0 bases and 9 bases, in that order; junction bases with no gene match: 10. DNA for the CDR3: TGTGCCAGCAGCTTAGCCCCGACTAGCGGGAGCTCGTGGACGCAGTATTTT. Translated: CASSLAPTSGSSWTQYF.

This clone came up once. CDR3 sequence: CASSQAGTSQEQYF. The CDR3 DNA reads TGTGCCAGCAGCCAGGCCGGGACTAGCCAGGAGCAGTACTTC. The chain carries TRBV4-2 and TRBJ2-7; 9 bases align to TRBD2. The length of the CDR3 is 14 residues. Unmatched junction bases numbered 7, after V lost 3 bases and J lost 7 bases. Germline values: CDR1 LGHNA, CDR2 YNFKEQ.

CDR3 DNA sequence: TGTGCCAGCAAGGGCAAGGACAGGGTGCTGGCAGGCGATCAGCCCCAGCATTTT. Translation gives CASKGKDRVLAGDQPQHF. The chain couples TRBV2 to TRBJ1-5; 8 nucleotides agree with TRBD1. The CDR3 has 18 amino acids. V was pared by 7 bases and J by 5 bases, with 19 bases of the junction left unmatched. Germline V gene lookup returns CDR1 SNHLY and CDR2 FYNNEI.

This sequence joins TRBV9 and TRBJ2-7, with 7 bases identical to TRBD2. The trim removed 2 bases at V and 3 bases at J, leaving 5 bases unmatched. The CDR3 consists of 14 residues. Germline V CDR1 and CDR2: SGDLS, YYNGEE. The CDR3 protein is CASSVAGESYEQYF. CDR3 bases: TGTGCCAGCAGCGTCGCGGGAGAAAGCTACGAGCAGTACTTC.

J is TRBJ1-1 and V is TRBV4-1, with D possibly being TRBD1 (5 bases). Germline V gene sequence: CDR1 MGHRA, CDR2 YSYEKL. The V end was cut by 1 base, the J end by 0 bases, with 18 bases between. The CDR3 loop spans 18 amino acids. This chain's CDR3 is CASSQVGGTGWMNTEAFF. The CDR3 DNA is TGCGCCAGCAGCCAAGTAGGTGGAACAGGCTGGATGAACACTGAAGCTTTCTTT.

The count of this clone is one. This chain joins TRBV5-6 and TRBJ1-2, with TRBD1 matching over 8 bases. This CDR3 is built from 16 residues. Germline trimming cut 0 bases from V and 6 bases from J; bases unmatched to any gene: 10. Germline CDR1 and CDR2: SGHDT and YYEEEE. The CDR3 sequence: CASSLGWSGTGNGYTF. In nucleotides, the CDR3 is TGTGCCAGCAGCTTGGGATGGTCCGGGACAGGCAATGGCTACACCTTC.

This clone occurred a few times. As DNA, the CDR3 is TGTGCCAGCAGCGTACGGCGGCCAGGGGGCCCTGGAAACACCATATATTTT. Its translation: CASSVRRPGGPGNTIYF. V is TRBV21-1 and J is TRBJ1-3; the D call of TRBD1 is as the table states it, not checked on the DNA. TRBV21-1 is deemed a pseudogene. This CDR3 region has 17 residues.

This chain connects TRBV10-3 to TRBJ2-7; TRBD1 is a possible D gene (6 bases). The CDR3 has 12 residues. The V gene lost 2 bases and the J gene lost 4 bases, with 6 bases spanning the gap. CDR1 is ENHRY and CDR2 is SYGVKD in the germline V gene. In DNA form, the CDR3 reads TGTGCCATCAGTGAGACAGGGTACGAGCAGTACTTC. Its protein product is CAISETGYEQYF.

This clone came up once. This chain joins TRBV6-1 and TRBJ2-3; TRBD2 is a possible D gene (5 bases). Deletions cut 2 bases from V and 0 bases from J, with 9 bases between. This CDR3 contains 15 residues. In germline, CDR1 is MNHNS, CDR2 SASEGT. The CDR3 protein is CASSEQTTSTDTQYF. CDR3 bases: TGTGCCAGCAGTGAACAGACTACGAGCACAGATACGCAGTATTTT.

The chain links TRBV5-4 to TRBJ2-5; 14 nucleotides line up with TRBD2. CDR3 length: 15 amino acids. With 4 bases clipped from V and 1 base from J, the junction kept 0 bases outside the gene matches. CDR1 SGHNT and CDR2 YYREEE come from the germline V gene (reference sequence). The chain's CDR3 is CASSGLAGGQETQYF. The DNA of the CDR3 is TGTGCCAGCAGCGGACTAGCGGGGGGCCAAGAGACCCAGTACTTC.

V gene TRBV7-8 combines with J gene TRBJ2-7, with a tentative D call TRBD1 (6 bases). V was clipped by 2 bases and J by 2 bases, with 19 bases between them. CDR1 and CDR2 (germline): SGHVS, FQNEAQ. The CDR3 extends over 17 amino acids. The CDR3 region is CASSLRVITGPTYEQYF. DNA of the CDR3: TGTGCCAGCAGCTTACGGGTGATTACAGGGCCGACCTACGAGCAGTACTTC.

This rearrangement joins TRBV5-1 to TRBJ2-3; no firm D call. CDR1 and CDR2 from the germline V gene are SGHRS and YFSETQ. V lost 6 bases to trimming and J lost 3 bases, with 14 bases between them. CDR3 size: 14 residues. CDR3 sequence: CASTLGWVTDTQYF. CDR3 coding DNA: TGCGCCAGCACCCTGGGCTGGGTTACAGATACGCAGTATTTT. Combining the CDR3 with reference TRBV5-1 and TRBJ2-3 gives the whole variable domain KAGVTQTPRYLIKTRGQQVTLSCSPISGHRSVSWYQQTPGQGLQFLFEYFSETQRNKGNFPGRFSGRQFSNSRSEMNVSTLELGDSALYLCASTLGWVTDTQYFGPGTRLTVL.

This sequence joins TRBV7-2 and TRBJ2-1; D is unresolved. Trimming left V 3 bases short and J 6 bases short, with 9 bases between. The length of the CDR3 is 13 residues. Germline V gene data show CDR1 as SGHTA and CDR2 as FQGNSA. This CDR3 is CASSFFMRNEQFF. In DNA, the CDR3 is TGTGCCAGCAGCTTTTTCATGCGCAATGAGCAGTTCTTC.

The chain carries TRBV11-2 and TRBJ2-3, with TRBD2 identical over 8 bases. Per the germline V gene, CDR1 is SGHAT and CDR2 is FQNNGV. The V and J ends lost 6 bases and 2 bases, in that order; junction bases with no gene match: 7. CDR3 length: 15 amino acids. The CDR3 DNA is TGTGCCAGCAGTACCGGGACTAGGACCACAGATACGCAGTATTTT. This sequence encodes CASSTGTRTTDTQYF. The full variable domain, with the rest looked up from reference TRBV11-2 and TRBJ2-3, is EAGVAQSPRYKIIEKRQSVAFWCNPISGHATLYWYQQILGQGPKLLIQFQNNGVVDDSQLPKDRFSAERLKGVDSTLKIQPAKLEDSAVYLCASSTGTRTTDTQYFGPGTRLTVL.

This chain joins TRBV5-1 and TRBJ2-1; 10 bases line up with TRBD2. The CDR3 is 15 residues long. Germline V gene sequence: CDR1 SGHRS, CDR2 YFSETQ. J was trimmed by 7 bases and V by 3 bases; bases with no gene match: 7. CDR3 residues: CASSWGLAKSNEQFF. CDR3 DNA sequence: TGCGCCAGCAGCTGGGGACTAGCGAAGTCGAATGAGCAGTTCTTC.

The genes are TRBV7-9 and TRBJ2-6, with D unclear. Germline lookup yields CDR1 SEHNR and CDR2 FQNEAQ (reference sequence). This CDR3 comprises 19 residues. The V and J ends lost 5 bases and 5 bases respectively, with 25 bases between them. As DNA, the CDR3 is TGTGCCAGCAGCATCCAAGAATACCATGACAAAAGTCGGGCCAACGTCCTGACTTTC. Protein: CASSIQEYHDKSRANVLTF. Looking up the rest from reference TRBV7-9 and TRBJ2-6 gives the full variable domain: DTGVSQNPRHKITKRGQNVTFRCDPISEHNRLYWYRQTLGQGPEFLTYFQNEAQLEKSRLLSDRFSAERPKGSFSTLEIQRTEQGDSAMYLCASSIQEYHDKSRANVLTFGAGSRLTVL.

CDR3 bases: TGTGCCAGCAGCCAAGAGAGGACAGGAACCTACGAGCAGTACTTC. This encodes CASSQERTGTYEQYF. The V call is TRBV4-2, the J call TRBJ2-7; 7 bases agree with TRBD1. The ends lost 0 bases at V and 2 bases at J; junction bases unmatched: 4. Per germline, CDR1 LGHNA and CDR2 YNFKEQ. The CDR3 contains 15 residues.

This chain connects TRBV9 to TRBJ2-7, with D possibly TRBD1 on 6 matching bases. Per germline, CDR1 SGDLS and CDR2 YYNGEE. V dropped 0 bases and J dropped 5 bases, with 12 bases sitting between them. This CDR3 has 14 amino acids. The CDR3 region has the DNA TGTGCCAGCAGCGTAGCTTCCCGACAGGACGAGCAGTACTTC. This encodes CASSVASRQDEQYF.

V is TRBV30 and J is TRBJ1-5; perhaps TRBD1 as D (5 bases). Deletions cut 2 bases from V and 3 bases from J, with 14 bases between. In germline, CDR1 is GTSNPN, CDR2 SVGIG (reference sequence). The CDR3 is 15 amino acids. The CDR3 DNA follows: TGTGCCTGGAGTCCCCTGGGGGGGTACAATCAGCCCCAGCATTTT. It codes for CAWSPLGGYNQPQHF. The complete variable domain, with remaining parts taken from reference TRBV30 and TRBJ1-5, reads SQTIHQWPATLVQPVGSPLSLECTVEGTSNPNLYWYRQAAGRGLQLLFYSVGIGQISSEVPQNLSASRPQDRQFILSSKKLLLSDSGFYLCAWSPLGGYNQPQHFGDGTRLSIL.

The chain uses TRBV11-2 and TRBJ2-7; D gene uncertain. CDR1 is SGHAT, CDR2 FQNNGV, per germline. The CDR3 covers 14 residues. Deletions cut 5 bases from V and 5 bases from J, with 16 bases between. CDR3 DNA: TGTGCCAGCAGCACCCCCCTTAGTTCGCACGAGCAGTACTTC. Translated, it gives CASSTPLSSHEQYF.

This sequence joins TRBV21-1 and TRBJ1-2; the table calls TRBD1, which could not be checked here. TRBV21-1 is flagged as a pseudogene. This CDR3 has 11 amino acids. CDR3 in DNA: TGTGCCAGCGGGCATAACTATGGCTACACCTTC. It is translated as CASGHNYGYTF.

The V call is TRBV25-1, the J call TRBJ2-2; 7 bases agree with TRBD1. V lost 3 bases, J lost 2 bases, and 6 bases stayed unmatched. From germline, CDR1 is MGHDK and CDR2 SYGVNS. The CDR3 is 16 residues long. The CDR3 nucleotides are TGTGCCAGCAGTGACCCCGGGACAGATAACACCGGGGAGCTGTTTTTT. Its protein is CASSDPGTDNTGELFF.

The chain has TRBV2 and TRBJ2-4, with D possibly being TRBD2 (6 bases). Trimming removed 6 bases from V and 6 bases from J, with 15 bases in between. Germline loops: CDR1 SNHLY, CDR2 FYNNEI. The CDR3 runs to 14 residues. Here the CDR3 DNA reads TGTGCCAGCAGCTCGAATGTCGGGGGAAACATTCAGTACTTC. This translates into CASSSNVGGNIQYF.

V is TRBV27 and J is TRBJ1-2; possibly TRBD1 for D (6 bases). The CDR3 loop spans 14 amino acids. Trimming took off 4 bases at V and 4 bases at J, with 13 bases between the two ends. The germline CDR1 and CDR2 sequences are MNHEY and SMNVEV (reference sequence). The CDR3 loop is CASSSRTAPYGYTF. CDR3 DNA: TGTGCCAGCAGTTCGAGGACAGCCCCCTATGGCTACACCTTC.

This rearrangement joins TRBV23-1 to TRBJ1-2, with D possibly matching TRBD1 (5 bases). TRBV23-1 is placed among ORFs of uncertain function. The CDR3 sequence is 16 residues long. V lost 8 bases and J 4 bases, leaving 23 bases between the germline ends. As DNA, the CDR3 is TGCGCCAGCGAGCAGGGCGAGTGTGGCCCCTCCTATGGCTACACCTTC. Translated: CASEQGECGPSYGYTF.

The chain's CDR3 is CAISEISPRQAYEQYF. CDR3 nucleotide sequence: TGTGCCATCAGTGAGATCAGCCCAAGACAGGCATACGAGCAGTACTTC. The chain joins TRBV10-3 to TRBJ2-7; weak D call: TRBD1 (6 bases). Trimming pared 2 bases from V and 4 bases from J, leaving 18 bases between. CDR3 length: 16 amino acids. Looked up from germline, CDR1 is ENHRY and CDR2 is SYGVKD.

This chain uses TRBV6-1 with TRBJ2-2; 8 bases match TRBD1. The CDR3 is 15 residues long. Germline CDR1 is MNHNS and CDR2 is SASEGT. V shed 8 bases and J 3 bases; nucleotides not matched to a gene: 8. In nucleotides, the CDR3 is TGTGCCAGCGTCAAATCAGGGGGCGACACCGGGGAGCTGTTTTTT. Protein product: CASVKSGGDTGELFF.